This T cell receptor (beta chain) was identified in a study of cytomegalovirus exposure and HLA in healthy donors. At the level of the study: From roughly 180 million T cells, an earlier analysis saw around 120 million unique TCR beta sequences.

In regard to this clone: Its antigen remains unidentified.

Vbeta (60) and Jbeta (13) primers were used in the PCR. Study processing details: Per a later analysis, the number of unique TCR beta chains was approximately 80 million, of which around 9.9 million were shared. The assay was immunoSEQ multiplex PCR, and TCRdb's table has in-frame clones only and misses some. From that table come the V and J calls and clone size; the DNA was used to work out D and trimming. The sample includes some 98,000 clones, about 81% seen only once; the top ten take roughly 1.5%. Findings and limits, study-wide: Some TCR beta chains (about 180 of them) were listed as cytomegalovirus-associated. Both high specificity and high sensitivity reportedly marked the classifier's diagnosis of cytomegalovirus status.

Germline loops: CDR1 KGHSH, CDR2 LQKENI. J lost 2 bases, V lost 4 bases, and 13 bases had no gene match. The CDR3 contains 18 residues. Sequencing was carried out using PBMCs. The clonotype originates from a man in his forties or fifties in good health and CMV-seronegative. This sequence joins TRBV18 and TRBJ1-4; 7 bases line up with TRBD1. The CDR3 reads CASSRTGVAQATNEKLFF. CDR3 DNA sequence: TGTGCCAGCTCACGCACAGGGGTTGCGCAAGCCACTAATGAAAAACTGTTTTTT.